This TCR beta chain came from a study of blood T cells in healthy people across ages. General study points: More naive CD4+ cells and higher diversity were found in long-lived than in aged donors.

A note on this clonotype: As yet, its antigen is unknown.

The CDR3 runs to 15 residues. The germline CDR1 and CDR2 sequences are SGDLS and YYNGEE. V was cut by 3 bases and J by 11 bases, with 23 bases left in between. Sample-barcoded 5' priming and a J-beta primer mix drove a second PCR of about 6 to 12 cycles. MiXCR, run by TCRdb on the 5' RACE reads, gives a single entry per CDR3 protein. The sample shows about 810,000 distinct CDR3 sequences, roughly 35% of them seen only once. This clonotype was sampled from a man younger than 35 in good health. Sequenced material: blood. The gene calls are TRBV9 and TRBJ2-5, with D perhaps TRBD2 (6 bases). CDR3 loop: CASSATEGTYNEQYF. CDR3 sequence (DNA): TGTGCCAGCAGCGCTACTGAAGGGACTTACAATGAGCAGTACTTC. The full variable domain, rest sourced from reference TRBV9 and TRBJ2-5, is DSGVTQTPKHLITATGQRVTLRCSPRSGDLSVYWYQQSLDQGLQFLIQYYNGEERAKGNILERFSAQQFPDLHSELNLSSLELGDSALYFCASSATEGTYNEQYFGPGTRLLVL.